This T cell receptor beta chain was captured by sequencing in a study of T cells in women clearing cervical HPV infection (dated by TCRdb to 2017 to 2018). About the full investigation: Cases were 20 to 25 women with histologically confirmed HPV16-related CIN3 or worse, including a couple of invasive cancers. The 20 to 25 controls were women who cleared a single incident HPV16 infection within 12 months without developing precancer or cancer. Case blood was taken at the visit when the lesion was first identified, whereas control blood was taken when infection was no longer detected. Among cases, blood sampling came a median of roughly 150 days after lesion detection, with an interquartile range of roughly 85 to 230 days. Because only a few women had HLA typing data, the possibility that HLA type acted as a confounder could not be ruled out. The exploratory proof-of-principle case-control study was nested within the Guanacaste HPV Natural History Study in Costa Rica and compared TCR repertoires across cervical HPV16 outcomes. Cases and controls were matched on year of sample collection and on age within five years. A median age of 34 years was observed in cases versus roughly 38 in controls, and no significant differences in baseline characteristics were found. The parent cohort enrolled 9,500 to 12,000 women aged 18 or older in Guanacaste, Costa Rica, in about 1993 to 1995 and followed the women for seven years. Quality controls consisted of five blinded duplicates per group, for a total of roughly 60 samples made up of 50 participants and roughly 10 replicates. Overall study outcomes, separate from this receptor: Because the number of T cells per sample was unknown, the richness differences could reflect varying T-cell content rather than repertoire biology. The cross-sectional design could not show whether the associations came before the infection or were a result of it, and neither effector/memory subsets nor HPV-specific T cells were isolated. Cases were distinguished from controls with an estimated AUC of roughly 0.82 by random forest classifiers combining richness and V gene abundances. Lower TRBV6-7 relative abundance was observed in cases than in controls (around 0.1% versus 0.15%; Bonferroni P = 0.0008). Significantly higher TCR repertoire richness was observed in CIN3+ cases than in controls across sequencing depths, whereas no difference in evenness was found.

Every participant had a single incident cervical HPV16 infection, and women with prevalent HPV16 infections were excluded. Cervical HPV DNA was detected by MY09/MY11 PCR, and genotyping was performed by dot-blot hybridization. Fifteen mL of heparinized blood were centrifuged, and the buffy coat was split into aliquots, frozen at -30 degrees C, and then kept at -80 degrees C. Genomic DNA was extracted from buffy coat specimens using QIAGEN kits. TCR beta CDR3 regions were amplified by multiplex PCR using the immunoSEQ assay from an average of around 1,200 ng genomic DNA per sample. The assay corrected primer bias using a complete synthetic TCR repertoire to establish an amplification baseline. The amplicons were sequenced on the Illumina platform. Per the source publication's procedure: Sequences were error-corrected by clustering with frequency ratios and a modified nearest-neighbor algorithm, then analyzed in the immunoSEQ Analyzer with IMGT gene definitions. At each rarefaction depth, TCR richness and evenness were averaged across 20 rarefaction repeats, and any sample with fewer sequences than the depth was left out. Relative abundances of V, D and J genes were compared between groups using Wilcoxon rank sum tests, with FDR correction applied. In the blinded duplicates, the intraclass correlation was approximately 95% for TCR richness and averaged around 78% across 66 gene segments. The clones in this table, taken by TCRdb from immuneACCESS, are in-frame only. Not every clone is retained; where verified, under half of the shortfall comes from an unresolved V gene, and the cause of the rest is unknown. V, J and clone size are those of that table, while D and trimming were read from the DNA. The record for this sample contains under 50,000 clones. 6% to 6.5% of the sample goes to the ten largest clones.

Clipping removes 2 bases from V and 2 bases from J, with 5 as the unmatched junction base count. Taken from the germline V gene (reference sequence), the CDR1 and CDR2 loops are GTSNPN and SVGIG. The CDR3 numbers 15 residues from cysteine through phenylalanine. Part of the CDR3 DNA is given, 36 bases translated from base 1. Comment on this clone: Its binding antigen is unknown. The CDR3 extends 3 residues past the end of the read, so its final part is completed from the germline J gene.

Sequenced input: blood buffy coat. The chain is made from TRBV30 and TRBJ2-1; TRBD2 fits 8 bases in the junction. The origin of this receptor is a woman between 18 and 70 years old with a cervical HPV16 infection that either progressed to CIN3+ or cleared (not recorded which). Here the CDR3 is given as CAWSKGGRTYNEQFF. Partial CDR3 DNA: TGTGCCTGGAGTAAAGGCGGGAGGACCTACAATGAG.